The clone carrying this T cell receptor (beta chain) was found a few times. Its antigen remains unidentified. This entry belongs to a study of response to subunit inactivated influenza vaccine. Points from the study as a whole: The authors offered the suggestion that each seasonal influenza vaccination recruits few new T cells.

TCRdb itself ran the RT-PCR reads through MiXCR, one entry per CDR3 protein. The sample lists under 950,000 distinct CDR3 sequences, around 20% seen once, with roughly 10% in the top ten. Specimen: PBMCs from blood, collected roughly 5 days after vaccination. This TCR derives from a man between 45 and 60 years old who received an inactivated influenza vaccine.

The CDR3 nucleotides are TGTGCCAGCGGGACAGGGCCCTCCTACGAGCAGTACTTC. Translated, it gives CASGTGPSYEQYF. The chain combines TRBV28 with TRBJ2-7; TRBD1 agrees at 9 bases. V lost 8 bases, J lost 0 bases, and 2 bases stayed unmatched. Germline values: CDR1 MDHEN, CDR2 SYDVKM. The CDR3 runs to 13 residues.